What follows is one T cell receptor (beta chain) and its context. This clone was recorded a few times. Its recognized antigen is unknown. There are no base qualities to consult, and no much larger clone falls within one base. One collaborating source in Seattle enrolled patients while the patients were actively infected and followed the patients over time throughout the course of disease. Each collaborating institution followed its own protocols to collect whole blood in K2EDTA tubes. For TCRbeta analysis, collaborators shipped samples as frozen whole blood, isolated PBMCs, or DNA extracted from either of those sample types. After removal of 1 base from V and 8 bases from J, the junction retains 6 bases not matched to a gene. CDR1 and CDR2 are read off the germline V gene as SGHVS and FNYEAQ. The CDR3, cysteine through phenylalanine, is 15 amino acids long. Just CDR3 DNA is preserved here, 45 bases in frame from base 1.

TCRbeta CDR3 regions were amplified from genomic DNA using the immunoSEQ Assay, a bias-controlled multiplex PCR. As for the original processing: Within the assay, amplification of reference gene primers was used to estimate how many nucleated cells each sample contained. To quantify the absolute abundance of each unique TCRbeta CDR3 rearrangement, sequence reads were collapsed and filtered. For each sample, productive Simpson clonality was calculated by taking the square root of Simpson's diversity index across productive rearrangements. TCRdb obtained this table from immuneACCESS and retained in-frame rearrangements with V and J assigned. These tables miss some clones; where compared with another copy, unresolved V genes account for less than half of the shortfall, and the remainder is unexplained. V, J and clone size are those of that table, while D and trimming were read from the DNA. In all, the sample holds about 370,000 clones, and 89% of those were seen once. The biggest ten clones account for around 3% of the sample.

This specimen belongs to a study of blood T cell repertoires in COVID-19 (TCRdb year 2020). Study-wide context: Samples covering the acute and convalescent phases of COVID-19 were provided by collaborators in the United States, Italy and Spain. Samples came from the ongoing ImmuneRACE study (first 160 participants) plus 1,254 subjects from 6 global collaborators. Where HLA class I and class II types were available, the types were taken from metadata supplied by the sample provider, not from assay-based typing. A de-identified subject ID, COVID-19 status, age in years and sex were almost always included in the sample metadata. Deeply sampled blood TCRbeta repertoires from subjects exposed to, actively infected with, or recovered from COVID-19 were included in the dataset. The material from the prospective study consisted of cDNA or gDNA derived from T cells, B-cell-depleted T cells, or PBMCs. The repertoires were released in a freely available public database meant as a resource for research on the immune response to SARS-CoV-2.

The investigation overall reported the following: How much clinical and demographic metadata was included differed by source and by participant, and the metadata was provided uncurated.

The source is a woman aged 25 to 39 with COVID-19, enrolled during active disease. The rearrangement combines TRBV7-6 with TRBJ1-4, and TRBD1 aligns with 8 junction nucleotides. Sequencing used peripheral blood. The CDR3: CASSLDTGGGEKLFF. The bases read TGTGCCAGCAGCTTAGATACAGGGGGAGGAGAAAAACTGTTTTTT.